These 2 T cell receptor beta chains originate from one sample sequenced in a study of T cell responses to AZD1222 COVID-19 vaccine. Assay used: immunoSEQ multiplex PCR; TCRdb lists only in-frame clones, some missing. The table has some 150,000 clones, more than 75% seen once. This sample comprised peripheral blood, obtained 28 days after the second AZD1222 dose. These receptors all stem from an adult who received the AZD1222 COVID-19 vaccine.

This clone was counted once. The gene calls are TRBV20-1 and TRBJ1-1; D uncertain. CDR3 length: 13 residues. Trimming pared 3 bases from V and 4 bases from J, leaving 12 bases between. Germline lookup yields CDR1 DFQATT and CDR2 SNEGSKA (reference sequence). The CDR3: CSASPVSGTEAFF. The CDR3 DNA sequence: TGCAGTGCTAGTCCGGTGTCTGGCACTGAAGCTTTCTTT.

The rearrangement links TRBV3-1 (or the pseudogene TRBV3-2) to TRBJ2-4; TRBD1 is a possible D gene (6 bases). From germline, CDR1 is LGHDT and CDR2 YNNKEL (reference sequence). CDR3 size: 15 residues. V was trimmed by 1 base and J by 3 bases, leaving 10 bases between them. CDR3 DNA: TGTGCCAGCAGCCAAGCAGGGGTCTACAAAAACATTCAGTACTTC. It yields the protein CASSQAGVYKNIQYF.